The present entry profiles one T cell receptor (beta chain) with its context. Its antigen remains unidentified. The sample carries other DNA sequences with the same CDR3. The data derive from a study of Ad26.COV2.S vaccination and SARS-CoV-2 variants. Overall study: A participant enrolled in the COV1001 Ad26.COV2.S trial arm provided the sample. Study-wide findings and caveats: From the TCR breadth and depth analyses, total T cell responses may have been underestimated.

Trimming shortened V by 4 bases and J by 2 bases, and 8 bases separated the two germline ends. The CDR3 has 13 amino acids. Per the germline V gene, CDR1 is SGHNT and CDR2 is YYREEE (reference sequence). Only in-frame clones appear in the TCRdb table, and some are missing; sequencing was by immunoSEQ multiplex PCR. The sample holds 400,000 to 450,000 clones, roughly 90% seen once. The sample's treatment: 15 to 20 received Ad26.COV2.S at low or high dose, single or two shots; 5 received placebo; per-sample allocation not given. Day 63 after the first vaccine or placebo injection was the time point for sampling.

This receptor was identified in a person aged 18-60 years who received the Ad26.COV2.S COVID-19 vaccine or a placebo. This chain joins TRBV5-4 and TRBJ2-3; D may be TRBD1 or TRBD2 (5 bases each). Sample: peripheral blood, taken in a trial of Ad26.COV2.S vaccine versus placebo. The DNA of the CDR3 is TGTGCCAGCAGCCTTGGGACCACAGATACGCAGTATTTT. Translated: CASSLGTTDTQYF.